This entry features one TCR beta chain sequence. CDR1 is SGHTA and CDR2 is FQGNSA in the germline V gene. Trimming pared 6 bases from V and 1 base from J, leaving 19 bases between. CDR3 length: 16 amino acids. The sample is drawn from a study of blood T cell repertoires in COVID-19. In the original processing: Reference gene primer amplification gave nucleated cell count estimates. Profiling relied on immunoSEQ multiplex PCR, and the TCRdb table lists in-frame clones only, not all of them. V and J calls and clone size are those listed in that table; D and trimming were worked out from the DNA. The repertoire holds 250,000 to 300,000 clones, with around 89% as singletons. Enrollees, about 18 to 95 years old, lived in 24 US areas. Participants had their cohort set by participant-reported clinical history. Two consecutive negative NP/OP PCR tests, clearance, or resolved symptoms defined Cohort 3 recovery.

The sample taken for sequencing was PBMCs or T cells enriched from blood (not recorded which). The chain recombines TRBV7-2 with TRBJ2-7, with D tentatively TRBD2 (6 bases). The sequence was collected from a man in his forties or fifties who had recovered from COVID-19. The CDR3 sequence: CASSYVGGSGSYEQYF. As DNA, the CDR3 is TGTGCCAGCAGTTACGTGGGGGGAAGTGGGTCCTACGAGCAGTACTTC.